This TCR beta chain stems from a study of blood T cell repertoires in COVID-19 (dated by TCRdb to about 2020). Broadly, across the study: Samples from collaborators originated in the United States, Italy and Spain and spanned both the acute and convalescent phases of COVID-19. The prospective study material was composed of cDNA or gDNA derived from T cells, B-cell-depleted T cells, or PBMCs. Deeply sampled blood TCRbeta repertoires from subjects exposed to, actively infected with, or recovered from COVID-19 were included in the dataset. A freely available public database, intended as a resource for researchers studying the immune response to SARS-CoV-2, is where the repertoires were released. The samples were drawn from the first 160 participants of the ongoing ImmuneRACE study and from roughly 1,300 subjects provided by 6 global collaborators. A de-identified subject ID, COVID-19 status, age in years and sex were almost always included in the sample metadata. HLA class I and class II types, where available, came from metadata supplied by the sample provider rather than from assay-based typing.

Counted from cysteine to phenylalanine, this CDR3 has 18 amino acids. Only CDR3 DNA remains: 54 bases, in frame from the first base. V trim: 2 bases; J trim: 1 base; unmatched bases: 12. From the germline V gene (reference sequence), CDR1 is MNHEY and CDR2 is SMNVEV. As for this clone: The specificity of this receptor is unknown. The sample holds no much larger clone one base away, and base qualities are not on file.

Findings and caveats that apply to the study as a whole: The amount of clinical and demographic metadata varied by source and participant and was provided uncurated.

TCRbeta CDR3 regions were amplified from genomic DNA using the immunoSEQ Assay, a bias-controlled multiplex PCR. In the authors' own workflow: The number of nucleated cells in each sample was estimated by amplification of reference gene primers within the assay. To quantify the absolute abundance of each unique TCRbeta CDR3 rearrangement, sequence reads were collapsed and filtered. For each sample, productive Simpson clonality was calculated by taking the square root of Simpson's diversity index across productive rearrangements. The clones in this table, taken by TCRdb from immuneACCESS, are in-frame only. Not every clone is retained; where verified, under half of the shortfall comes from an unresolved V gene, and the cause of the rest is unknown. V and J calls and clone size are copied from that table; D and trimming were computed from the DNA. This sample gives under 250,000 clones in total; around 90% of them show up just once. More than 0.95% of the sample rests with the top ten.

Collaborating institutions collected whole blood in K2EDTA tubes following their own protocols. For TCRbeta analysis, collaborators shipped samples as frozen whole blood, isolated PBMCs, or DNA extracted from either of those sample types. This sequence was found in a young man with acute or convalescent COVID-19. The V gene is TRBV27 and the J gene is TRBJ2-7, with 9 bases in between that match TRBD1. The sequenced material came from peripheral blood. The DNA sequence reads TGTGCCAGCAGTTTACGGAAAGGGACAGGGACATATTCCTACGAGCAGTACTTC. Translation gives CASSLRKGTGTYSYEQYF.